This TCR beta chain is drawn from a study of T cell repertoires in cytomegalovirus infection. Across the whole study: Indications of both CMV infection and matching HLA type were provided by public TCR beta signatures.

TCRdb reprocessed the reads via MiXCR and lists one record per CDR3 protein. Counted here are roughly 500,000 distinct CDR3 sequences, approximately 11% occurring once; the ten biggest clones make up 10% to 13%. Study-level findings and limits: Summed frequency of shared TCR beta families picked out CMV carriers who also had the relevant HLA. The ex vivo response was dominated by HLA-C-restricted CMV-specific TCR beta clonotypes.

With 3 bases clipped from V and 8 bases from J, the junction kept 9 bases outside the gene matches. Germline V gene sequence: CDR1 MDHEN, CDR2 SYDVKM. The CDR3 is made up of 14 amino acids. This clonotype has a count of ten or more. Its specificity is unknown. The chain recombines TRBV28 with TRBJ1-2, with 7 bases identical to TRBD1. Material for sequencing was PBMCs. The clonotype originates from a human donor in good health (CMV status not recorded). Some clones in this sample may be carry-over from other donors' samples. The CDR3 region is CASSFMRGRLGYTF. CDR3 in DNA: TGTGCCAGCAGTTTTATGAGGGGGCGGTTGGGCTACACCTTC.